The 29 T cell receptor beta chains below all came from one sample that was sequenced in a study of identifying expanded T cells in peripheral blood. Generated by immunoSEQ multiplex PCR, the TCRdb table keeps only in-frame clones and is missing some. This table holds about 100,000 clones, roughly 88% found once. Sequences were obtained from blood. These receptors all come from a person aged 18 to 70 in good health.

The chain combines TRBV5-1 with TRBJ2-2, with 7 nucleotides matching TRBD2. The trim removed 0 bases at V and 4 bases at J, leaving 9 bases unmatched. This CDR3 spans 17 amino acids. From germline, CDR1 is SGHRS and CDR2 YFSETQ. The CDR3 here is CASSLGPGGTSTGELFF. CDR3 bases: TGCGCCAGCAGCTTGGGGCCCGGGGGGACCTCCACCGGGGAGCTGTTTTTT.

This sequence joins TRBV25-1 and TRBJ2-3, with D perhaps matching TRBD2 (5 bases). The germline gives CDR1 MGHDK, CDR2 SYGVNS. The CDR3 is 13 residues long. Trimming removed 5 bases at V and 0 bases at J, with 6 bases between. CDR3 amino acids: CASSRESTDTQYF. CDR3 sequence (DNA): TGTGCCAGCAGTAGGGAGAGCACAGATACGCAGTATTTT.

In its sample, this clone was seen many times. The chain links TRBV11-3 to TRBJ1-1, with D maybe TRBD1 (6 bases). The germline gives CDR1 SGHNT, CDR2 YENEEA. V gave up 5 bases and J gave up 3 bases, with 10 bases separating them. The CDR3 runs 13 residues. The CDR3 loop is CASSAQGDTEAFF. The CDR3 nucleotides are TGTGCCAGCAGCGCACAGGGAGACACTGAAGCTTTCTTT.

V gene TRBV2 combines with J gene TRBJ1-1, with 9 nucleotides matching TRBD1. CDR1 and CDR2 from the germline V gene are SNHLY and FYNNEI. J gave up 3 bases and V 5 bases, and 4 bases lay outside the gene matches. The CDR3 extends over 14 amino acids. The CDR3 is CASSSGQGYTEAFF. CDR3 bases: TGTGCCAGCAGTTCCGGACAGGGGTACACTGAAGCTTTCTTT.

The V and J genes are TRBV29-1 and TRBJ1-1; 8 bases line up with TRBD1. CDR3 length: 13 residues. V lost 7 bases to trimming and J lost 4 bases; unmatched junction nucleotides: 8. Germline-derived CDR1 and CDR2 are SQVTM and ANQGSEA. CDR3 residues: CSAFQGAGTEAFF. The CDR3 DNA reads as TGCAGCGCATTTCAGGGGGCAGGCACTGAAGCTTTCTTT.

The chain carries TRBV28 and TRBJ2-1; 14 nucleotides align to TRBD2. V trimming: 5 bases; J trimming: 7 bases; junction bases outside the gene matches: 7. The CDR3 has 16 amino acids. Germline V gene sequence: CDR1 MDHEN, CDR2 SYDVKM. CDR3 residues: CASSRGLAGVINEQFF. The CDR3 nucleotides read TGTGCCAGCAGTCGGGGACTAGCGGGAGTCATAAATGAGCAGTTCTTC. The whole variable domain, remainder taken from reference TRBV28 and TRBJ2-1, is DVKVTQSSRYLVKRTGEKVFLECVQDMDHENMFWYRQDPGLGLRLIYFSYDVKMKEKGDIPEGYSVSREKKERFSLILESASTNQTSMYLCASSRGLAGVINEQFFGPGTRLTVL.

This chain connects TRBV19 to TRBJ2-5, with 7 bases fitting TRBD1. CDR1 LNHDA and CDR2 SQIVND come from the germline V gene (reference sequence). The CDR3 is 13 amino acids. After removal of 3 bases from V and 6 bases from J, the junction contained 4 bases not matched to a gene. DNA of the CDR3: TGTGCCAGTAGTATTGACAGGGAAAAGACCCAGTACTTC. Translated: CASSIDREKTQYF.

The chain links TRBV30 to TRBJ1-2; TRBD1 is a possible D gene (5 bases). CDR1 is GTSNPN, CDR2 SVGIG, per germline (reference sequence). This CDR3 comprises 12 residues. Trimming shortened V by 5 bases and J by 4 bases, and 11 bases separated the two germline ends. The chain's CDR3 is CAWLDSTYGYTF. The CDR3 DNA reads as TGTGCCTGGCTAGACAGCACCTATGGCTACACCTTC.

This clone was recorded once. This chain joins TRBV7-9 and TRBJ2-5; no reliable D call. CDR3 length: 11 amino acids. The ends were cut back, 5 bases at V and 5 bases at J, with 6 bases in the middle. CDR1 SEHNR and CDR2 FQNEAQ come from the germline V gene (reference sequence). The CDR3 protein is CASSRFETQYF. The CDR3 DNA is TGTGCCAGCAGCCGATTTGAGACCCAGTACTTC.

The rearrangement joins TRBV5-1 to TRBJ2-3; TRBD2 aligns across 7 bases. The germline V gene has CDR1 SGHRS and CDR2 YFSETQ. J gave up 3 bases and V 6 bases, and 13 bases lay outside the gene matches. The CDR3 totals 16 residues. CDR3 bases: TGCGCCAGCACCCTCCAGGGAGCGGGATTAACAGATACGCAGTATTTT. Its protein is CASTLQGAGLTDTQYF.

The CDR3 DNA reads as TGCGCCAGCAGCCCTAACAGGGGCTATGGCTACACCTTC. As protein: CASSPNRGYGYTF. The J gene is TRBJ1-2, the V gene TRBV5-1; 7 positions agree with TRBD1. J gave up 4 bases and V 4 bases, and 4 bases lay outside the gene matches. There are 13 residues in the CDR3. Germline CDR1 is SGHRS and CDR2 is YFSETQ.

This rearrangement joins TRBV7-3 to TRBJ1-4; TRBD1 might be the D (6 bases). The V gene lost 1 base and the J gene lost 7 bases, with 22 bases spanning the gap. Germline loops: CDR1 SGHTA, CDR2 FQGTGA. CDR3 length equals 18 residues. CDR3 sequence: CASSLMRLRGLFGEKLFF. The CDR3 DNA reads TGTGCCAGCAGCTTAATGAGGCTTCGGGGGCTGTTTGGTGAAAAACTGTTTTTT.

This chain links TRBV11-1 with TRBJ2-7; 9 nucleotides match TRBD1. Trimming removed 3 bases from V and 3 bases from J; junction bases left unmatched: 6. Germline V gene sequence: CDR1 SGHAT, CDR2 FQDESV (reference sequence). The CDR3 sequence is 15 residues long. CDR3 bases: TGTGCCAGCAGCTTCTCCGGGACAGGGCGCTACGAGCAGTACTTC. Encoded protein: CASSFSGTGRYEQYF.

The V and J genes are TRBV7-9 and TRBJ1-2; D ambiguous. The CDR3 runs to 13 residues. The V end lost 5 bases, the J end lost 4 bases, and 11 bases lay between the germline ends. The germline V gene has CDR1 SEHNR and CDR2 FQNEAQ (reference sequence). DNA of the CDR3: TGTGCCAGCAGCCTCACCGACATCTATGGCTACACCTTC. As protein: CASSLTDIYGYTF.

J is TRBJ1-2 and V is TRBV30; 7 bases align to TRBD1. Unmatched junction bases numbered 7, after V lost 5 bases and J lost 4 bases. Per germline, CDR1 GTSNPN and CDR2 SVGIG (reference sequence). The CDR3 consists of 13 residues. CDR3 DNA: TGTGCCTGGGAAAACAGGGGATTCTATGGCTACACCTTC. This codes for CAWENRGFYGYTF.

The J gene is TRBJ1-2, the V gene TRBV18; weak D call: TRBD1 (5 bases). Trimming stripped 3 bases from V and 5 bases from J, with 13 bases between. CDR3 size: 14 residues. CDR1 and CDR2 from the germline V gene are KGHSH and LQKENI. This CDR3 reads CASSPGTSGYGYTF. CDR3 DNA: TGTGCCAGCTCACCGGGGACGTCCGGGTATGGCTACACCTTC.

In nucleotides, the CDR3 is TGTGCCTGGATGCACACCGATGAGCAGTACTTC. This translates into CAWMHTDEQYF. The chain couples TRBV30 to TRBJ2-7; D is uncertain. Germline V gene lookup returns CDR1 GTSNPN and CDR2 SVGIG (reference sequence). The V end lost 4 bases, the J end lost 7 bases, and 11 bases lay between the germline ends. The CDR3 length is 11 residues.

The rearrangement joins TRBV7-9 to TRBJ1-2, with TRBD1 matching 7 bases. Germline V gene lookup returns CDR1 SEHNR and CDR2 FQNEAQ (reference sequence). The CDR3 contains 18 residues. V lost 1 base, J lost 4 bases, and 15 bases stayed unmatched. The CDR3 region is CASSLGRGDSVFIYGYTF. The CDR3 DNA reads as TGTGCCAGCAGCTTAGGGAGGGGGGACAGCGTCTTCATCTATGGCTACACCTTC. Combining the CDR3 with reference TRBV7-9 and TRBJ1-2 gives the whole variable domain DTGVSQNPRHKITKRGQNVTFRCDPISEHNRLYWYRQTLGQGPEFLTYFQNEAQLEKSRLLSDRFSAERPKGSFSTLEIQRTEQGDSAMYLCASSLGRGDSVFIYGYTFGSGTRLTVV.

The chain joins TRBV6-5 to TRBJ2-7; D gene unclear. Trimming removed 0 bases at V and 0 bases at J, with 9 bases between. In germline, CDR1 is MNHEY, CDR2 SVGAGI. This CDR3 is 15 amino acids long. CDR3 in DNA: TGTGCCAGCAGTTACTCTGACTCTTTCTCCTACGAGCAGTACTTC. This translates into CASSYSDSFSYEQYF.

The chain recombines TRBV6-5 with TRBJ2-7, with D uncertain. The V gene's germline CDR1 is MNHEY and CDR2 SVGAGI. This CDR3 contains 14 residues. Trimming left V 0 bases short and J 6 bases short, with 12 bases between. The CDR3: CASSYSSGFGEQYF. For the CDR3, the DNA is TGTGCCAGCAGTTACTCTTCCGGTTTTGGCGAGCAGTACTTC.

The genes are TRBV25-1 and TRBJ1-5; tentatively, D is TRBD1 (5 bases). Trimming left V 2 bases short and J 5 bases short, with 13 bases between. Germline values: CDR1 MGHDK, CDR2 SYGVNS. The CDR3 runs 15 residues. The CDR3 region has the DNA TGTGCCAGCAGTGAAAGAGTGGACACCGATCAGCCCCAGCATTTT. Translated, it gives CASSERVDTDQPQHF.

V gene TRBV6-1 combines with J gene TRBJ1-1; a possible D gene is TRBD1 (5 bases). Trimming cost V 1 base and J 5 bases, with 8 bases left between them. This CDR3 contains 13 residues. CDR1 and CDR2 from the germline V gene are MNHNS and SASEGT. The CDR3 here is CASSEGGLTEAFF. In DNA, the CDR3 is TGTGCCAGCAGTGAAGGGGGCTTGACTGAAGCTTTCTTT.

The CDR3 is CATRPGQGVHEQFF. The CDR3 bases are TGTGCCACCAGACCGGGACAGGGTGTTCATGAGCAGTTCTTC. The chain has TRBV6-4 and TRBJ2-1; 9 bases agree with TRBD1. V was clipped by 10 bases and J by 8 bases; unmatched bases: 12. The germline V gene has CDR1 MRHNA and CDR2 SNTAGT. The length of the CDR3 is 14 residues.

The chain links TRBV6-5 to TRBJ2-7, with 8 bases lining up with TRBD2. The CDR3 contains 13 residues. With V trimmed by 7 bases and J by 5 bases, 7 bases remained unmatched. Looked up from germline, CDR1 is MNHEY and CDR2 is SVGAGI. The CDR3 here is CASTTSGGDEQYF. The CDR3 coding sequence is TGTGCCAGCACTACATCGGGGGGGGACGAGCAGTACTTC.

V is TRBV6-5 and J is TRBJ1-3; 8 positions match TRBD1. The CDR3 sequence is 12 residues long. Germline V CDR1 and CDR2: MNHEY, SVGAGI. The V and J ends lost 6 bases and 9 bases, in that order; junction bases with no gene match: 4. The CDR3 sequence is CASRQGVGTIYF. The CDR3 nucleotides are TGTGCCAGCAGACAGGGGGTCGGCACCATATATTTT.

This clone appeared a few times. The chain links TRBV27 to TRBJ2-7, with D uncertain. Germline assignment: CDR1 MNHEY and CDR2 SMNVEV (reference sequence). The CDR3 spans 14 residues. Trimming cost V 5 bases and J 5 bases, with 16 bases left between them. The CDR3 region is CASSLMDPGDEQYF. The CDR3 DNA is TGTGCCAGCAGTCTCATGGACCCTGGGGACGAGCAGTACTTC.

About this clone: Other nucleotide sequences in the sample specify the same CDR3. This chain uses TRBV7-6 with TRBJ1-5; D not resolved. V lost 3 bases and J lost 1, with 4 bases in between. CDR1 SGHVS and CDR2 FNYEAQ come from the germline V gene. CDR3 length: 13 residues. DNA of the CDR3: TGTGCCAGCAGCTTGGACAGCAATCAGCCCCAGCATTTT. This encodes CASSLDSNQPQHF. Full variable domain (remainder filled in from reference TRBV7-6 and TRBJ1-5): GAGVSQSPRYKVTKRGQDVALRCDPISGHVSLYWYRQALGQGPEFLTYFNYEAQQDKSGLPNDRFSAERPEGSISTLTIQRTEQRDSAMYRCASSLDSNQPQHFGDGTRLSIL.

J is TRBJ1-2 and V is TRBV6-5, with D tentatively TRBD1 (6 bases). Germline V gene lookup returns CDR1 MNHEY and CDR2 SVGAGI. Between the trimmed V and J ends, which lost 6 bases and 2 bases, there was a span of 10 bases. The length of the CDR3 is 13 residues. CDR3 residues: CASRDGQNYGYTF. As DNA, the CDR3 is TGTGCCAGCAGGGACGGACAGAACTATGGCTACACCTTC.

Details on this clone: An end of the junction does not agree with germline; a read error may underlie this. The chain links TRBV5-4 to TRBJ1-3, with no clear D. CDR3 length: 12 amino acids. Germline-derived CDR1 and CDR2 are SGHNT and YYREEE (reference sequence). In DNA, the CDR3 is TGTGCCAGCAGCTTTTGGCAGAGAAACCCGATTTTT. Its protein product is CASSFWQRNPIF.